Following are 30 T cell receptor beta chains from one sample sequenced in a study of T-cell memory formation after mild COVID-19. TCRdb itself ran the 5' RACE reads through MiXCR, one entry per CDR3 protein. The sample records around 250,000 distinct CDR3 sequences, roughly 16% being singletons. Source material: PBMCs or a T cell subset sorted from them (not recorded which). The receptors come from a young man who had mild COVID-19 (a few samples of this study predate the infection). Cell type and time point are not known.

The V call is TRBV6-1, the J call TRBJ1-5; D is unresolved. The germline gives CDR1 MNHNS, CDR2 SASEGT. Trimming shortened V by 3 bases and J by 2 bases, and 23 bases separated the two germline ends. There are 19 residues in the CDR3. The CDR3 nucleotides are TGTGCCAGCAGTGATACGTCAGTTGGAAGGGTATTTCGCAATCAGCCCCAGCATTTT. Translated, it gives CASSDTSVGRVFRNQPQHF.

The rearrangement joins TRBV9 to TRBJ2-6; TRBD1 matches 8 bases. This CDR3 is 17 amino acids long. Trimming cost V 4 bases and J 4 bases; bases outside gene matches: 10. CDR1 is SGDLS, CDR2 YYNGEE, per germline. CDR3 sequence reads: CASSPGGAVSGANVLTF. The DNA of the CDR3 is TGTGCCAGCAGCCCAGGGGGCGCCGTCTCCGGGGCCAACGTCCTGACTTTC.

The chain carries TRBV20-1 and TRBJ2-1; TRBD1 is a possible D gene (5 bases). The CDR3 is 13 residues long. Between the trimmed V and J ends, which lost 6 bases and 4 bases, there was a span of 13 bases. CDR1 is DFQATT and CDR2 is SNEGSKA in the germline V gene (reference sequence). CDR3 amino acids: CSAHVQEYNEQFF. CDR3 nucleotide sequence: TGCAGTGCCCATGTACAGGAATACAATGAGCAGTTCTTC.

This chain uses TRBV11-2 with TRBJ2-7; D might be TRBD2 (6 bases). CDR1 SGHAT and CDR2 FQNNGV come from the germline V gene. This CDR3 has 13 amino acids. V was clipped by 4 bases and J by 2 bases, with 9 bases between them. CDR3 amino acids: CASSYRGAYEQYF. DNA of the CDR3: TGTGCCAGCAGCTACCGCGGGGCCTACGAGCAGTACTTC.

This chain connects TRBV10-3 to TRBJ1-2, with 7 positions matching TRBD1. The CDR3 is made up of 12 amino acids. Germline values: CDR1 ENHRY, CDR2 SYGVKD. The ends lost 10 bases at V and 2 bases at J; junction bases unmatched: 4. The CDR3 loop reads CASGQANYGYTF. For the CDR3, the DNA is TGTGCCAGCGGACAGGCCAACTATGGCTACACCTTC.

This clonotype was counted at least ten times. The CDR3 bases are TGTGCCAGCAGCTTAGCCAAGGGGGGACGCGATACGCAGTATTTT. Protein: CASSLAKGGRDTQYF. The chain combines TRBV7-8 with TRBJ2-3, with D perhaps given as TRBD1 or TRBD2 (6 bases each). CDR1 and CDR2 (germline): SGHVS, FQNEAQ. CDR3 length equals 15 residues. V lost 0 bases and J lost 6, with 13 bases in between.

This clonotype was counted a few times. The chain employs TRBV15 and TRBJ2-7, with D perhaps matching TRBD1 or TRBD2 (5 bases each). The CDR3 has 12 amino acids. V was trimmed by 0 bases and J by 8 bases, leaving 8 bases between them. Germline lookup yields CDR1 LNHNV and CDR2 YYDKDF (reference sequence). CDR3 DNA sequence: TGTGCCACCAGCAGAGACAGGGACCAGCAGTACTTC. Translating it yields CATSRDRDQQYF.

Ten or more counts support this clonotype. The genes are TRBV20-1 and TRBJ2-5; possibly TRBD1 for D (6 bases). Looked up from germline, CDR1 is DFQATT and CDR2 is SNEGSKA (reference sequence). The V end was cut by 4 bases, the J end by 3 bases, with 15 bases between. The CDR3 loop spans 14 amino acids. The CDR3 loop reads CSATTGTSEETQYF. Here the CDR3 DNA reads TGCAGTGCTACAACCGGGACATCCGAAGAGACCCAGTACTTC.

Many counts were recorded for this clonotype. V usage is TRBV21-1 and J usage is TRBJ2-3; no DNA check was done on the table's D call, TRBD2. TRBV21-1 is assigned pseudogene status. CDR3 length equals 17 residues. The CDR3 here is CASTLPRLAANEPTQYF. The CDR3 region has the DNA TGTGCCAGCACCCTCCCTCGGCTAGCGGCTAACGAGCCTACGCAGTATTTT.

In this sample, this clonotype turned up a few times. The chain recombines TRBV20-1 with TRBJ2-5, with TRBD1 identical over 7 bases. Trimming removed 0 bases from V and 6 bases from J; junction bases left unmatched: 7. Germline CDR1 is DFQATT and CDR2 is SNEGSKA (reference sequence). CDR3 length equals 14 residues. The CDR3 bases are TGCAGTGCTAGAGAGACAGGGTCGGCAAAGACCCAGTACTTC. Residues: CSARETGSAKTQYF.

This clonotype occurred a few times. The chain employs TRBV7-2 and TRBJ2-5, with unresolved D. This CDR3 contains 12 residues. The germline V gene encodes CDR1 SGHTA and CDR2 FQGNSA. Between the trimmed V and J ends, which lost 5 bases and 1 base, there was a span of 5 bases. CDR3 residues: CASSPLQETQYF. The DNA for the CDR3 is TGTGCCAGCAGCCCCCTCCAAGAGACCCAGTACTTC.

The V gene is TRBV4-3, the J gene TRBJ2-1, with TRBD1 matching 9 bases. V shed 0 bases and J 5 bases; nucleotides not matched to a gene: 11. Germline V gives CDR1 LGHNA, CDR2 YSLEER. CDR3 length: 18 amino acids. CDR3 sequence: CASSQDLGTGGRNNEQFF. The CDR3 DNA is TGCGCCAGCAGCCAAGATTTGGGAACAGGGGGCCGGAACAATGAGCAGTTCTTC.

The rearrangement joins TRBV12-5 to TRBJ2-1; 8 bases match TRBD1. CDR1 and CDR2 (germline): LGHNT, FRNRAP. With 7 bases clipped from V and 3 bases from J, the junction kept 11 bases outside the gene matches. This CDR3 has 16 residues. The CDR3 DNA reads TGTGCTAGTGCCGGGCCCGGACAGGGTAGCTACAATGAGCAGTTCTTC. Translating gives CASAGPGQGSYNEQFF.

At least ten counts were recorded for this clonotype. V usage is TRBV5-1 and J usage is TRBJ2-3; 8 bases are shared with TRBD2. Unmatched junction bases numbered 6, after V lost 0 bases and J lost 0 bases. The CDR3 runs 17 residues. Per the germline V gene, CDR1 is SGHRS and CDR2 is YFSETQ. The CDR3 bases are TGCGCCAGCAGCTTGGGGATTAGCGGGAAAAGCACAGATACGCAGTATTTT. As protein: CASSLGISGKSTDTQYF.

The chain combines TRBV18 with TRBJ1-1; a possible D gene is TRBD1 (6 bases). The V gene's germline CDR1 is KGHSH and CDR2 LQKENI. This CDR3 region has 17 residues. V was clipped by 6 bases and J by 0 bases, with 20 bases between them. The CDR3 reads CASSLAPGHLMNTEAFF. The CDR3 DNA follows: TGTGCCAGCTCGCTGGCGCCGGGACACCTCATGAACACTGAAGCTTTCTTT.

This clonotype was recorded at least ten times. The chain recombines TRBV11-3 with TRBJ2-7, with TRBD2 as a possible D gene (6 bases). The V gene lost 1 base and the J gene lost 0 bases, with 7 bases spanning the gap. The CDR3 contains 14 residues. CDR1 is SGHNT, CDR2 YENEEA, per germline. CDR3 amino acids: CASSLGGLSYEQYF. For the CDR3, the DNA is TGTGCCAGCAGCTTAGGGGGACTCTCCTACGAGCAGTACTTC.

The J gene is TRBJ2-3, the V gene TRBV4-2; 11 positions match TRBD2. This CDR3 is 15 amino acids long. In germline, CDR1 is LGHNA, CDR2 YNFKEQ. The J segment lost 6 bases and the V segment lost 4 bases, leaving 6 bases of the junction unmatched. The CDR3 protein is CASSRGLAARDTQYF. DNA for the CDR3: TGTGCCAGCAGCCGGGGACTAGCGGCTCGGGATACGCAGTATTTT.

The chain couples TRBV5-5 to TRBJ2-2; no clear D gene. The V and J ends lost 0 bases and 6 bases respectively, with 6 bases between them. CDR1 is SGHKS, CDR2 YYEKEE, per germline (reference sequence). CDR3 length: 13 residues. Here the CDR3 reads CASSLEVAGELFF. The CDR3 coding sequence is TGTGCCAGCAGCTTGGAGGTGGCCGGGGAGCTGTTTTTT. The full variable domain, rest sourced from reference TRBV5-5 and TRBJ2-2, is DAGVTQSPTHLIKTRGQQVTLRCSPISGHKSVSWYQQVLGQGPQFIFQYYEKEERGRGNFPDRFSARQFPNYSSELNVNALLLGDSALYLCASSLEVAGELFFGEGSRLTVL.

This clonotype was seen repeatedly, ten times or more. This chain connects TRBV2 to TRBJ2-5, with D tentatively TRBD1 or TRBD2 (8 bases each). The V gene's germline CDR1 is SNHLY and CDR2 FYNNEI. This CDR3 is built from 15 residues. The V end lost 8 bases, the J end lost 3 bases, and 19 bases lay between the germline ends. In DNA, the CDR3 is TGTGCCAGCGGACAGGGCCAGACTAGCGAAGAGACCCAGTACTTC. Its protein is CASGQGQTSEETQYF.

In its sample, this clonotype was seen a few times. In DNA form, the CDR3 reads TGCGCCAGCAGCCAGCCGGGGGCGGAGACCCAGTACTTC. This gives the protein CASSQPGAETQYF. This rearrangement joins TRBV4-3 to TRBJ2-5, with D perhaps matching TRBD1 or TRBD2 (6 bases each). CDR3 length equals 13 residues. V gave up 3 bases and J gave up 5 bases, with 10 bases separating them. CDR1 LGHNA and CDR2 YSLEER come from the germline V gene.

This clonotype was observed a handful of times. The V call is TRBV20-1, the J call TRBJ1-6; D is uncertain. Germline values: CDR1 DFQATT, CDR2 SNEGSKA (reference sequence). The CDR3 spans 17 residues. The V and J ends lost 1 base and 2 bases respectively, with 15 bases between them. The CDR3 DNA reads as TGCAGTGCTAGAGCGGGGAGTACTCAGACCTATAATTCACCCCTCCACTTT. Its protein product is CSARAGSTQTYNSPLHF.

The rearrangement joins TRBV20-1 to TRBJ2-7, with 7 positions matching TRBD1. This CDR3 comprises 11 residues. Germline V lookup: CDR1 DFQATT, CDR2 SNEGSKA (reference sequence). J was trimmed by 5 bases and V by 2 bases; bases with no gene match: 0. CDR3 region: CSARQGDEQYF. Written as DNA, the CDR3 is TGCAGTGCTAGACAGGGGGACGAGCAGTACTTC.

The chain links TRBV11-2 to TRBJ1-5, with no clear D. Trimming cost V 1 base and J 12 bases, with 10 bases left between them. Germline CDR1 reads SGHAT; CDR2 reads FQNNGV. The CDR3 consists of 12 residues. The CDR3 spells CASSLVDGLQHF. The DNA for the CDR3 is TGTGCCAGCAGCTTAGTTGACGGTCTCCAGCATTTT.

The V call is TRBV12-3 or TRBV12-4, the J call TRBJ2-7; a weak D match, TRBD1 (6 bases). V was cut by 6 bases and J by 3 bases, with 15 bases left in between. This CDR3 has 14 amino acids. The CDR3 here is CASSPRNRVYEQYV. The CDR3 DNA follows: TGTGCCAGCAGCCCTCGAAACAGGGTCTACGAGCAGTACGTC.

At least ten counts were recorded for this clonotype. This sequence joins TRBV7-2 and TRBJ2-5; tentatively, D is TRBD2 (6 bases). CDR1 is SGHTA and CDR2 is FQGNSA in the germline V gene. V was pared by 2 bases and J by 5 bases, with 12 bases between. The CDR3 consists of 14 residues. The CDR3 is CASSLMVAGETQYF. CDR3 DNA sequence: TGTGCCAGCAGCTTAATGGTGGCGGGGGAGACCCAGTACTTC.

This clonotype turned up a few times. The chain carries TRBV7-9 and TRBJ1-5; no clear D. Germline CDR1 SEHNR, CDR2 FQNEAQ (reference sequence). Trimming shortened V by 7 bases and J by 2 bases, and 15 bases separated the two germline ends. This CDR3 is built from 15 residues. This CDR3 is CASTSDKYGNQPQHF. Written as DNA, the CDR3 is TGTGCCAGCACCTCAGACAAGTACGGCAATCAGCCCCAGCATTTT.

This clonotype was seen a handful of times. The chain is built from TRBV7-2 and TRBJ2-2, with 8 bases lining up with TRBD1. The germline gives CDR1 SGHTA, CDR2 FQGNSA. V was pared by 5 bases and J by 3 bases, with 5 bases of the junction left unmatched. This CDR3 contains 15 residues. CDR3 DNA sequence: TGTGCCAGCAGCGCGGGACAGGTCGACACCGGGGAGCTGTTTTTT. Translation: CASSAGQVDTGELFF. Full variable domain (rest looked up from reference TRBV7-2 and TRBJ2-2): GAGVSQSPSNKVTEKGKDVELRCDPISGHTALYWYRQSLGQGLEFLIYFQGNSAPDKSGLPSDRFSAERTGGSVSTLTIQRTQQEDSAVYLCASSAGQVDTGELFFGEGSRLTVL.

V is TRBV28 and J is TRBJ1-2; D possibly corresponds to TRBD1 (5 bases). The CDR3 has 15 residues. The V end was cut by 2 bases, the J end by 5 bases, with 15 bases between. Germline-derived CDR1 and CDR2 are MDHEN and SYDVKM. CDR3 nucleotide sequence: TGTGCCAGCAGTTTAACCCCAAAAGGGGTATATGGCTACACCTTC. It specifies CASSLTPKGVYGYTF.

This clonotype was seen more than once but under ten times. This chain joins TRBV10-3 and TRBJ2-2, with D perhaps given as TRBD1 or TRBD2 (5 bases each). Deletions cut 4 bases from V and 3 bases from J, with 12 bases between. The CDR3 is 15 amino acids. CDR1 and CDR2 from the germline V gene are ENHRY and SYGVKD. The CDR3 spells CAISAGSMDTGELFF. DNA of the CDR3: TGTGCCATCAGTGCAGGGAGTATGGACACCGGGGAGCTGTTTTTT.

This chain joins TRBV6-5 and TRBJ1-6; D ambiguous. From germline, CDR1 is MNHEY and CDR2 SVGAGI. The CDR3 runs to 13 residues. Trimming left V 0 bases short and J 8 bases short, with 5 bases between. Written as DNA, the CDR3 is TGTGCCAGCAGTTACTCCCGAGATTCACCCCTCCACTTT. The encoded protein is CASSYSRDSPLHF.